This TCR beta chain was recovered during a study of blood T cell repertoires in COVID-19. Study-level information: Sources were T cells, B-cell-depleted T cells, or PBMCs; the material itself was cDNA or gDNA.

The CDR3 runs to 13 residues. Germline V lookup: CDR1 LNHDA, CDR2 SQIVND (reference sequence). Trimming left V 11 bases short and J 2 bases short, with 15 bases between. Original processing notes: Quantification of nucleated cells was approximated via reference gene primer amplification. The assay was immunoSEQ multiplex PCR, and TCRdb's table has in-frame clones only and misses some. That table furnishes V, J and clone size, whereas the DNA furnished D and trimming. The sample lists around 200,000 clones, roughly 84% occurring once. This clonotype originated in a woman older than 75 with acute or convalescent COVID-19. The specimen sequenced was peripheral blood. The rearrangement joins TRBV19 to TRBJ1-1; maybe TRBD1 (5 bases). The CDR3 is CAGKLGPNTEAFF. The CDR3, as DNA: TGTGCCGGGAAACTGGGGCCCAACACTGAAGCTTTCTTT.